This passage covers 22 T cell receptor beta chains from one sample sequenced in a study of blood T cell repertoires in COVID-19. Repertoires were generated with immunoSEQ multiplex PCR, while TCRdb's copy carries only in-frame clones and drops some. The data contain roughly 61,000 clones, over 75% of them seen just once; the ten biggest clones take up approximately 5%. The sample comprised peripheral blood. The source of these receptors is a man aged 35 to 55 with active COVID-19.

This chain links TRBV25-1 with TRBJ2-1, with D maybe TRBD2 (6 bases). The CDR3 is made up of 14 amino acids. The V gene's germline CDR1 is MGHDK and CDR2 SYGVNS. V lost 4 bases and J lost 6, with 13 bases in between. The chain's CDR3 is CASSGGGDSNEQFF. CDR3 DNA sequence: TGTGCCAGCAGTGGTGGCGGGGACTCCAATGAGCAGTTCTTC.

The rearrangement joins TRBV5-1 to TRBJ2-3, with D possibly TRBD1 on 6 matching bases. Trimming left V 4 bases short and J 3 bases short, with 15 bases between. The germline CDR1 and CDR2 sequences are SGHRS and YFSETQ. This CDR3 has 15 amino acids. The CDR3 loop reads CASSGLGTRTDTQYF. CDR3 sequence (DNA): TGCGCCAGCAGCGGGCTCGGGACAAGAACAGATACGCAGTATTTT. The full variable domain, in which reference TRBV5-1 and TRBJ2-3 provide the parts outside the CDR3, is KAGVTQTPRYLIKTRGQQVTLSCSPISGHRSVSWYQQTPGQGLQFLFEYFSETQRNKGNFPGRFSGRQFSNSRSEMNVSTLELGDSALYLCASSGLGTRTDTQYFGPGTRLTVL.

This clone occurred once. The V gene is TRBV5-1, the J gene TRBJ1-3; D gene uncertain. V was trimmed by 4 bases and J by 0 bases, leaving 11 bases between them. Germline-derived CDR1 and CDR2 are SGHRS and YFSETQ. The CDR3 has 15 amino acids. The CDR3 sequence is CASSREGGSGNTIYF. The CDR3 nucleotides read TGCGCCAGCAGCCGAGAGGGCGGCTCTGGAAACACCATATATTTT.

This clone is medium-sized. The sample carries other DNA sequences with the same CDR3. V and J are TRBV7-9 and TRBJ2-2; no clear D gene. V shed 0 bases and J shed 4 bases, with 3 bases lying between them. This CDR3 region has 13 residues. The V gene's germline CDR1 is SEHNR and CDR2 FQNEAQ (reference sequence). The CDR3 here is CASSLASTGELFF. In DNA form, the CDR3 reads TGTGCCAGCAGCTTAGCTAGCACCGGGGAGCTGTTTTTT. The full variable domain, completed using reference TRBV7-9 and TRBJ2-2, is DTGVSQNPRHKITKRGQNVTFRCDPISEHNRLYWYRQTLGQGPEFLTYFQNEAQLEKSRLLSDRFSAERPKGSFSTLEIQRTEQGDSAMYLCASSLASTGELFFGEGSRLTVL.

In this sample, this clone turned up once. The chain has TRBV30 and TRBJ1-1; 8 bases map to TRBD1. The V gene end was trimmed by 3 bases and the J gene end by 7 bases; junction bases not matched to a gene: 4. CDR1 is GTSNPN and CDR2 is SVGIG in the germline V gene (reference sequence). There are 12 residues in the CDR3. The CDR3: CAWSGDRSEAFF. CDR3 sequence (DNA): TGTGCCTGGAGCGGGGACAGGAGTGAAGCTTTCTTT.

The J gene is TRBJ2-7, the V gene TRBV6-6; possible D gene TRBD2, 6 bases. Germline loops: CDR1 MNHNY, CDR2 SVGAGI (reference sequence). Trimming left V 2 bases short and J 5 bases short, with 16 bases between. The CDR3 loop spans 15 amino acids. This chain's CDR3 is CASSYGGAGRDEQYF. Written as DNA, the CDR3 is TGTGCCAGCAGTTACGGGGGTGCGGGGAGAGACGAGCAGTACTTC.

A few counts support this clone. V usage is TRBV19 and J usage is TRBJ2-7; D might be TRBD1 (6 bases). There are 13 residues in the CDR3. The ends were cut back, 4 bases at V and 5 bases at J, with 12 bases in the middle. CDR1 and CDR2 (germline): LNHDA, SQIVND (reference sequence). The CDR3 region is CASSTRRTDEQYF. For the CDR3, the DNA is TGTGCCAGTAGTACCCGTAGGACAGACGAGCAGTACTTC.

This chain joins TRBV3-1 (or the pseudogene TRBV3-2) and TRBJ2-3; 7 bases match TRBD2. The CDR3 runs to 19 residues. Trimming took 10 bases from V and 2 from J; bases not matched to a gene: 24. CDR1 is LGHDT and CDR2 is YNNKEL in the germline V gene (reference sequence). The CDR3: CANTYKGRVAERFTDTQYF. CDR3 DNA: TGTGCCAACACGTACAAAGGGAGGGTAGCGGAGAGATTCACAGATACGCAGTATTTT.

V is TRBV20-1 and J is TRBJ1-2; TRBD1 aligns across 8 bases. This CDR3 comprises 11 residues. V lost 8 bases and J lost 5; bases outside the gene matches: 4. Germline V gene sequence: CDR1 DFQATT, CDR2 SNEGSKA (reference sequence). CDR3 amino acids: CSPRQGYGYTF. The CDR3 DNA reads TGCAGTCCTCGACAGGGGTATGGCTACACCTTC.

The V gene is TRBV7-8, the J gene TRBJ1-1; D perhaps matches TRBD1 (5 bases). This CDR3 has 14 residues. CDR1 and CDR2 from the germline V gene are SGHVS and FQNEAQ. V was cut by 0 bases and J by 5 bases, with 10 bases left in between. The CDR3, as DNA: TGTGCCAGCAGCTTAGCAGGGGCGCGGACTGAAGCTTTCTTT. As protein: CASSLAGARTEAFF.

The chain carries TRBV27 and TRBJ2-7; D possibly corresponds to TRBD2 (7 bases). This CDR3 contains 14 residues. Trimming shortened V by 5 bases and J by 2 bases, and 13 bases separated the two germline ends. Germline CDR1 reads MNHEY; CDR2 reads SMNVEV (reference sequence). CDR3 nucleotides: TGTGCCAGCAGTCCTCCGGGGGGCACCTACGAGCAGTACTTC. Translating gives CASSPPGGTYEQYF.

The chain uses TRBV30 and TRBJ2-6; the match to TRBD1 covers 8 bases. V shed 5 bases, J shed 0 bases, and the junction held 18 bases outside the gene matches. Per germline, CDR1 GTSNPN and CDR2 SVGIG (reference sequence). This CDR3 contains 20 residues. CDR3 sequence reads: CAWGQGQPILLSSGANVLTF. In DNA form, the CDR3 reads TGTGCCTGGGGACAGGGACAGCCAATTTTATTGAGCTCTGGGGCCAACGTCCTGACTTTC.

The rearrangement joins TRBV19 to TRBJ2-2; TRBD2 matches 7 bases. Germline V gene data show CDR1 as LNHDA and CDR2 as SQIVND (reference sequence). The CDR3 extends over 14 amino acids. V was clipped by 3 bases and J by 3 bases; unmatched bases: 1. This CDR3 reads CASSIAGDTGELFF. Written as DNA, the CDR3 is TGTGCCAGTAGTATTGCGGGGGACACCGGGGAGCTGTTTTTT.

The CDR3 coding sequence is TGTGCTAGTGGTTTGGTACTACAGGGGGCTAGCACAGATACGCAGTATTTT. It encodes CASGLVLQGASTDTQYF. The chain links TRBV12-5 to TRBJ2-3; 9 bases match TRBD1. Germline loops: CDR1 LGHNT, CDR2 FRNRAP. Trimming took 0 bases from V and 0 from J; bases not matched to a gene: 4. This CDR3 has 17 amino acids. The full variable domain, completed using reference TRBV12-5 and TRBJ2-3, is DARVTQTPRHKVTEMGQEVTMRCQPILGHNTVFWYRQTMMQGLELLAYFRNRAPLDDSGMPKDRFSAEMPDATLATLKIQPSEPRDSAVYFCASGLVLQGASTDTQYFGPGTRLTVL.

The chain combines TRBV6-4 with TRBJ2-1; 9 nucleotides align to TRBD1. Germline V CDR1 and CDR2: MRHNA, SNTAGT. The ends lost 3 bases at V and 8 bases at J; junction bases unmatched: 8. CDR3 size: 15 residues. The CDR3, as DNA: TGTGCCAGCAGTGAGAAAGGACAGGGGTCGGATGAGCAGTTCTTC. This translates into CASSEKGQGSDEQFF.

The chain recombines TRBV27 with TRBJ2-7, with TRBD2 matching 11 bases. The germline gives CDR1 MNHEY, CDR2 SMNVEV (reference sequence). This CDR3 contains 16 residues. Trimming at V came to 5 bases and at J to 2 bases, leaving 8 bases not matched to a gene. CDR3 region: CASSLLPTSGTYEQYF. In nucleotides, the CDR3 is TGTGCCAGCAGTCTCCTTCCGACTAGCGGGACCTACGAGCAGTACTTC.

The V and J genes are TRBV5-8 and TRBJ1-5, with D perhaps TRBD1 (6 bases). CDR1 and CDR2 from the germline V gene are SGHTS and YDEGEE. CDR3 length: 17 amino acids. V was clipped by 2 bases and J by 0 bases, with 15 bases between them. The CDR3 loop is CASSFRGSKYSNQPQHF. CDR3 DNA sequence: TGTGCCAGCAGCTTTAGGGGGTCCAAATATAGCAATCAGCCCCAGCATTTT.

The rearrangement uses TRBV9 and TRBJ2-3; TRBD2 agrees at 7 bases. This CDR3 is 15 amino acids long. The ends lost 0 bases at V and 4 bases at J; junction bases unmatched: 5. Germline loops: CDR1 SGDLS, CDR2 YYNGEE. The CDR3: CASSVGTREADTQYF. The CDR3 DNA reads TGTGCCAGCAGCGTAGGGACTAGAGAAGCAGATACGCAGTATTTT.

V is TRBV4-1 and J is TRBJ2-3, with TRBD2 matching 9 bases. The V and J ends lost 3 bases and 4 bases, in that order; junction bases with no gene match: 17. Germline V lookup: CDR1 MGHRA, CDR2 YSYEKL. The CDR3 extends over 19 amino acids. The CDR3 sequence: CASSQVYGISGSRSDTQYF. As DNA, the CDR3 is TGCGCCAGCAGCCAGGTGTACGGGATTAGCGGGAGTCGCTCAGATACGCAGTATTTT.

CDR3 bases: TGTGCCAGCAGCCACGGACAGCGGGGTTACAATGAGCAGTTCTTC. Translated: CASSHGQRGYNEQFF. J is TRBJ2-1 and V is TRBV27; possible D gene TRBD2, 7 bases. The germline CDR1 and CDR2 sequences are MNHEY and SMNVEV (reference sequence). The CDR3 loop spans 15 amino acids. V was pared by 6 bases and J by 4 bases, with 16 bases between.

The chain recombines TRBV28 with TRBJ2-7; 8 bases fit TRBD2. This CDR3 region has 14 residues. Germline CDR1 and CDR2: MDHEN and SYDVKM. V was clipped by 7 bases and J by 4 bases; unmatched bases: 9. CDR3 sequence (DNA): TGTGCCAGCAATTCGGGCGGGAGGTTTTACGAGCAGTACTTC. This sequence encodes CASNSGGRFYEQYF.

J is TRBJ2-3 and V is TRBV11-3; D remains unclear. The CDR3 is 13 amino acids. CDR1 is SGHNT, CDR2 YENEEA, per germline. V was trimmed by 0 bases and J by 9 bases, leaving 10 bases between them. The CDR3 reads CASSLDRERTQYF. In DNA form, the CDR3 reads TGTGCCAGCAGCTTAGATCGAGAAAGAACGCAGTATTTT.